This passage covers 23 T cell receptor beta chains from one sample sequenced in a study of OX40 agonist ivuxolimab in advanced cancers. The repertoire was sequenced with immunoSEQ multiplex PCR; TCRdb's copy has only in-frame clones and lacks some. The sample includes 50,000 or so clones, more than 75% of them seen just once. The starting material was CD4+ or CD8+ T cells sorted from blood, obtained in a trial of the OX40 agonist ivuxolimab. The receptors originated from an adult with an advanced solid tumor such as melanoma, head and neck, liver or kidney cancer.

The CDR3 coding sequence is TGTGCCACCCAGACAGGGATGGAAAACTATGGCTACACCTTC. This gives the protein CATQTGMENYGYTF. This chain links TRBV19 with TRBJ1-2; TRBD1 matches 7 bases. Germline V gene data show CDR1 as LNHDA and CDR2 as SQIVND (reference sequence). The CDR3 totals 14 residues. V was pared by 10 bases and J by 2 bases, with 10 bases of the junction left unmatched.

The rearrangement uses TRBV5-1 and TRBJ1-3; D is unresolved. The CDR3 loop spans 16 amino acids. Looked up from germline, CDR1 is SGHRS and CDR2 is YFSETQ. With 0 bases removed from V and 4 bases from J, the gap between germline ends came to 14 bases. CDR3 in DNA: TGCGCCAGCAGCTTGGCGCCTTCGGTGGTAGGAAACACCATATATTTT. Translated: CASSLAPSVVGNTIYF.

The chain joins TRBV6-1 to TRBJ2-3; the match to TRBD2 covers 10 bases. Trimming took 2 bases from V and 5 from J; bases not matched to a gene: 10. Germline V CDR1 and CDR2: MNHNS, SASEGT. This CDR3 comprises 17 residues. The CDR3 coding sequence is TGTGCCAGCAGTGAATCCCCGCTAGCGGGAGTTGGAGATACGCAGTATTTT. Amino acids: CASSESPLAGVGDTQYF.

In this sample, this clone turned up once. The rearrangement joins TRBV4-3 to TRBJ2-7, with unresolved D. CDR3 size: 15 residues. The germline V gene has CDR1 LGHNA and CDR2 YSLEER. V lost 4 bases, J lost 6 bases, and 19 bases lay in between. The CDR3, as DNA: TGCGCCAGCAGCCCAGCCCACAGCGATCCTATCGAGCAGTACTTC. This translates into CASSPAHSDPIEQYF.

The chain is built from TRBV11-2 and TRBJ2-1; D is uncertain. V was trimmed by 1 base and J by 4 bases, leaving 11 bases between them. In germline, CDR1 is SGHAT, CDR2 FQNNGV. This CDR3 has 15 residues. In nucleotides, the CDR3 is TGTGCCAGCAGCTTAGTTTCCCAGTTGTACAATGAGCAGTTCTTC. It is translated as CASSLVSQLYNEQFF.

The chain is built from TRBV6-1 and TRBJ2-5; 10 nucleotides align to TRBD1. The end of the DNA is better explained by TRBJ2-7, so the J call may be wrong. The length of the CDR3 is 15 residues. Germline V gives CDR1 MNHNS, CDR2 SASEGT. Here the CDR3 reads CASSGGQGPSYEQYF. The CDR3 DNA follows: TGTGCCAGCAGTGGGGGACAGGGGCCCTCCTACGAGCAGTACTTC.

The chain recombines TRBV13 with TRBJ2-1, with 11 bases lining up with TRBD2. With 2 bases clipped from V and 7 bases from J, the junction kept 10 bases outside the gene matches. Germline values: CDR1 PRHDT, CDR2 FYEKMQ (reference sequence). The CDR3 consists of 17 residues. The CDR3 loop reads CASSLRPRASGRNEQFF. The CDR3 DNA sequence: TGTGCCAGCAGCTTAAGGCCCAGGGCTAGCGGGAGGAATGAGCAGTTCTTC. Full variable domain (outside the CDR3, taken from reference TRBV13 and TRBJ2-1): AAGVIQSPRHLIKEKRETATLKCYPIPRHDTVYWYQQGPGQDPQFLISFYEKMQSDKGSIPDRFSAQQFSDYHSELNMSSLELGDSALYFCASSLRPRASGRNEQFFGPGTRLTVL.

V usage is TRBV25-1 and J usage is TRBJ2-7, with TRBD1 matching 8 bases. With V trimmed by 5 bases and J by 6 bases, 3 bases remained unmatched. CDR1 is MGHDK and CDR2 is SYGVNS in the germline V gene. The CDR3 runs to 12 residues. For the CDR3, the DNA is TGTGCCAGCAGTACAGGGGGGAGCGAGCAGTACTTC. It codes for CASSTGGSEQYF.

V is TRBV28 and J is TRBJ2-5; the D gene could be TRBD1 or TRBD2 (5 bases each). V lost 6 bases, J lost 1 base, and 12 bases lay in between. Germline V gene sequence: CDR1 MDHEN, CDR2 SYDVKM. CDR3 size: 14 residues. The DNA for the CDR3 is TGTGCCAGCAGGGGGGTGGGCAGCCAAGAGACCCAGTACTTC. Translated: CASRGVGSQETQYF.

The V gene is TRBV7-9, the J gene TRBJ1-1, with D unclear. Germline V gene lookup returns CDR1 SEHNR and CDR2 FQNEAQ (reference sequence). Trimming took off 2 bases at V and 7 bases at J, with 8 bases between the two ends. The CDR3 runs 12 residues. CDR3 nucleotide sequence: TGTGCCAGCAGCTTACGGGGAGTTGAAGCTTTCTTT. As protein: CASSLRGVEAFF.

This chain uses TRBV7-9 with TRBJ2-1; perhaps TRBD1 as D (5 bases). V gave up 1 base and J gave up 3 bases, with 13 bases separating them. This CDR3 comprises 16 residues. Germline-derived CDR1 and CDR2 are SEHNR and FQNEAQ (reference sequence). DNA for the CDR3: TGTGCCAGCAGCTTAGGGCGCAGACAGTACTACAATGAGCAGTTCTTC. Its translation is CASSLGRRQYYNEQFF. The whole variable domain, filled in from reference TRBV7-9 and TRBJ2-1, reads DTGVSQNPRHKITKRGQNVTFRCDPISEHNRLYWYRQTLGQGPEFLTYFQNEAQLEKSRLLSDRFSAERPKGSFSTLEIQRTEQGDSAMYLCASSLGRRQYYNEQFFGPGTRLTVL.

This chain links TRBV7-6 with TRBJ1-3; D not certain. Germline CDR1 SGHVS, CDR2 FNYEAQ. This CDR3 has 13 amino acids. The V and J ends lost 6 bases and 4 bases respectively, with 10 bases between them. As DNA, the CDR3 is TGTGCCAGCAGGAAAGCGGCAGGAAACACCATATATTTT. Translation gives CASRKAAGNTIYF.

This chain joins TRBV19 and TRBJ2-7, with D perhaps matching TRBD2 (7 bases). Deletions cut 3 bases from V and 2 bases from J, with 11 bases between. Germline V gene lookup returns CDR1 LNHDA and CDR2 SQIVND (reference sequence). The length of the CDR3 is 14 residues. The CDR3 reads CASSIAGAAYEQYF. The CDR3 coding sequence is TGTGCCAGTAGTATTGCGGGGGCCGCCTACGAGCAGTACTTC.

The chain links TRBV20-1 to TRBJ2-7; D remains unclear. The V end was cut by 6 bases, the J end by 3 bases, with 9 bases between. The CDR3 is made up of 11 amino acids. CDR1 DFQATT and CDR2 SNEGSKA come from the germline V gene (reference sequence). The CDR3 bases are TGCAGTGCCCCCACCGACTACGAGCAGTACTTC. Its translation is CSAPTDYEQYF.

This clone was detected once. The rearrangement links TRBV5-1 to TRBJ2-6; D ambiguous. Trimming cost V 8 bases and J 4 bases, with 16 bases left between them. The CDR3 has 15 residues. Germline assignment: CDR1 SGHRS and CDR2 YFSETQ. The CDR3 DNA is TGCGCCAGTACTCCATTGGGGTACGGGGCCAACGTCCTGACTTTC. It encodes CASTPLGYGANVLTF.

V is TRBV19 and J is TRBJ2-3; tentative D call: TRBD2 (6 bases). The CDR3 length is 14 residues. Trimming stripped 7 bases from V and 3 bases from J, with 14 bases between. The germline CDR1 and CDR2 sequences are LNHDA and SQIVND (reference sequence). The CDR3 region is CASTWGDGTDTQYF. The CDR3 DNA reads TGTGCCAGTACTTGGGGGGACGGTACAGATACGCAGTATTTT.

The chain's CDR3 is CASSLYTGVFRSRSYEQYF. DNA of the CDR3: TGTGCCAGCAGCTTGTATACGGGAGTCTTCCGATCTAGGTCCTACGAGCAGTACTTC. The genes are TRBV4-2 and TRBJ2-7, with D tentatively TRBD2 (6 bases). Deletions cut 5 bases from V and 1 base from J, with 27 bases between. Germline lookup yields CDR1 LGHNA and CDR2 YNFKEQ. The CDR3 is 19 amino acids.

This clone was counted a few times. This chain links TRBV2 with TRBJ2-1; the D gene is possibly TRBD1 (6 bases). Deletions cut 6 bases from V and 5 bases from J, with 17 bases between. Germline values: CDR1 SNHLY, CDR2 FYNNEI. The CDR3 is 15 residues long. The CDR3 sequence is CASRDSILTDNEQFF. The CDR3 bases are TGTGCCAGCAGGGACAGCATATTGACTGACAATGAGCAGTTCTTC.

This chain links TRBV28 with TRBJ2-2; tentatively, D is TRBD2 (5 bases). The CDR3 is 14 residues long. Between the trimmed V and J ends, which lost 3 bases and 5 bases, there was a span of 10 bases. Germline V CDR1 and CDR2: MDHEN, SYDVKM. CDR3 DNA: TGTGCCAGCAGTTTCCTAGCAGTGACCGGGGAGCTGTTTTTT. It encodes CASSFLAVTGELFF.

The chain couples TRBV28 to TRBJ2-7, with 9 bases aligning to TRBD1. V lost 3 bases and J lost 6; bases outside the gene matches: 9. The CDR3 is 15 residues long. Looked up from germline, CDR1 is MDHEN and CDR2 is SYDVKM. CDR3 loop: CASSLVRDRASEQYF. The DNA of the CDR3 is TGTGCCAGCAGTTTGGTTAGGGACAGGGCCTCCGAGCAGTACTTC. The whole variable domain, remainder taken from reference TRBV28 and TRBJ2-7, is DVKVTQSSRYLVKRTGEKVFLECVQDMDHENMFWYRQDPGLGLRLIYFSYDVKMKEKGDIPEGYSVSREKKERFSLILESASTNQTSMYLCASSLVRDRASEQYFGPGTRLTVT.

The chain has TRBV28 and TRBJ1-4, with D possibly being TRBD1 (5 bases). V was pared by 8 bases and J by 3 bases, with 10 bases between. CDR1 is MDHEN, CDR2 SYDVKM, per germline. This CDR3 comprises 13 residues. Here the CDR3 DNA reads TGTGCCAGCGGGGGGTTCGCTAATGAAAAACTGTTTTTT. Its protein is CASGGFANEKLFF.

The chain couples TRBV6-5 to TRBJ2-2; D is unclear. The CDR3 has 16 residues. Germline values: CDR1 MNHEY, CDR2 SVGAGI. V was cut by 0 bases and J by 0 bases, with 8 bases left in between. CDR3 bases: TGTGCCAGCAGTTACTCTAGGCGGACGAACACCGGGGAGCTGTTTTTT. This translates into CASSYSRRTNTGELFF.

This chain uses TRBV6-6 with TRBJ1-2; no reliable D call. The CDR3 has 14 amino acids. In germline, CDR1 is MNHNY, CDR2 SVGAGI (reference sequence). V lost 5 bases, J lost 3 bases, and 13 bases lay in between. Here the CDR3 DNA reads TGTGCCAGCAGTACAAGGACCTCCTACTATGGCTACACCTTC. The encoded protein is CASSTRTSYYGYTF.